These 19 T cell receptor beta chains originate from one sample sequenced in a study of blood T cell repertoires in COVID-19. Clones were read by immunoSEQ multiplex PCR, and TCRdb kept only the in-frame ones, dropping some. The data contain some 250,000 clones, approximately 86% of them singletons. The sequenced sample was peripheral blood. These receptor sequences come from a man younger than 45 with active or convalescent COVID-19.

The rearrangement links TRBV6-1 to TRBJ2-3; tentative D call: TRBD1 (5 bases). V was clipped by 1 base and J by 5 bases, with 7 bases between them. CDR3 length: 13 residues. Germline CDR1 and CDR2: MNHNS and SASEGT. The CDR3 nucleotides are TGTGCCAGCAGTGAAGTTAGGGGAGATACGCAGTATTTT. Translation gives CASSEVRGDTQYF.

The sample holds one count of this clone. V gene TRBV12-5 combines with J gene TRBJ1-2; TRBD1 aligns across 7 bases. This CDR3 contains 14 residues. Germline V gene lookup returns CDR1 LGHNT and CDR2 FRNRAP. Trimming cost V 4 bases and J 6 bases; bases outside gene matches: 8. The CDR3 coding sequence is TGTGCTAGTGGTTCGACAACAGGGGTGGATGGCTACACCTTC. Protein product: CASGSTTGVDGYTF. Combining the CDR3 with reference TRBV12-5 and TRBJ1-2 gives the whole variable domain DARVTQTPRHKVTEMGQEVTMRCQPILGHNTVFWYRQTMMQGLELLAYFRNRAPLDDSGMPKDRFSAEMPDATLATLKIQPSEPRDSAVYFCASGSTTGVDGYTFGSGTRLTVV.

The chain uses TRBV2 and TRBJ1-5; unclear D gene. Germline V gene data show CDR1 as SNHLY and CDR2 as FYNNEI. With 9 bases removed from V and 0 bases from J, the gap between germline ends came to 9 bases. The CDR3 extends over 13 amino acids. The CDR3 here is CASVSGSNQPQHF. The CDR3 DNA sequence: TGTGCCAGTGTCAGCGGTAGCAATCAGCCCCAGCATTTT.

This chain uses TRBV6-5 with TRBJ2-1; tentatively, D is TRBD1 (6 bases). The V and J ends lost 6 bases and 5 bases respectively, with 8 bases between them. Per the germline V gene, CDR1 is MNHEY and CDR2 is SVGAGI. This CDR3 has 12 amino acids. CDR3 sequence: CASRRDNNEQFF. In DNA form, the CDR3 reads TGTGCCAGCAGACGGGACAACAATGAGCAGTTCTTC.

The chain links TRBV4-1 to TRBJ2-5; D not certain. V was pared by 0 bases and J by 7 bases, with 12 bases between. Germline assignment: CDR1 MGHRA and CDR2 YSYEKL. The CDR3 is 14 residues long. DNA for the CDR3: TGCGCCAGCAGCCAAGAGTTCGCTAGAGGGACCCAGTACTTC. This gives the protein CASSQEFARGTQYF.

The chain couples TRBV12-3 or TRBV12-4 to TRBJ1-2; D unclear. The CDR3 has 11 amino acids. Trimming took off 5 bases at V and 1 base at J, with 2 bases between the two ends. CDR3 in DNA: TGTGCCAGCAGTCTTAACTATGGCTACACCTTC. Protein sequence: CASSLNYGYTF.

This clone was observed once. V gene TRBV6-5 combines with J gene TRBJ1-2; D remains ambiguous. The CDR3 is made up of 15 amino acids. From germline, CDR1 is MNHEY and CDR2 SVGAGI. Trimming removed 2 bases at V and 4 bases at J, with 14 bases between. The CDR3: CASSYISTETYGYTF. CDR3 sequence (DNA): TGTGCCAGCAGTTACATCTCCACAGAAACCTATGGCTACACCTTC.

V and J are TRBV5-4 and TRBJ2-5; no reliable D call. Trimming took off 2 bases at V and 1 base at J, with 9 bases between the two ends. Germline lookup yields CDR1 SGHNT and CDR2 YYREEE (reference sequence). The CDR3 is 14 amino acids. In nucleotides, the CDR3 is TGTGCCAGCAGCTTTAGACGGAGCCAAGAGACCCAGTACTTC. As protein: CASSFRRSQETQYF.

This chain joins TRBV4-1 and TRBJ2-5; D perhaps matches TRBD2 (6 bases). CDR1 and CDR2 from the germline V gene are MGHRA and YSYEKL. The CDR3 extends over 18 amino acids. The V gene lost 4 bases and the J gene lost 1 base, with 22 bases spanning the gap. The CDR3: CASSLLPPSAGPQETQYF. DNA for the CDR3: TGCGCCAGCAGCCTTCTACCACCCTCGGCGGGACCCCAAGAGACCCAGTACTTC.

The V call is TRBV4-1, the J call TRBJ1-2; 9 bases match TRBD1. Trimming removed 0 bases from V and 1 base from J; junction bases left unmatched: 9. CDR1 is MGHRA and CDR2 is YSYEKL in the germline V gene. The CDR3 spans 18 residues. This CDR3 reads CASSQDPQGAHLNYGYTF. The CDR3 DNA reads as TGCGCCAGCAGCCAAGATCCACAGGGGGCTCACCTTAACTATGGCTACACCTTC.

The chain links TRBV27 to TRBJ2-1, with a weak D call TRBD2 (5 bases). V lost 6 bases to trimming and J lost 2 bases, with 8 bases between them. The CDR3 is 13 residues long. Germline V gene lookup returns CDR1 MNHEY and CDR2 SMNVEV (reference sequence). Here the CDR3 reads CASSGETYNEQFF. The CDR3 bases are TGTGCCAGCAGCGGGGAGACCTACAATGAGCAGTTCTTC.

In DNA, the CDR3 is TGTGCCAGCAGGTGGGACAGGGAGGTCTATGGCTACACCTTC. Amino acid sequence: CASRWDREVYGYTF. V and J are TRBV6-5 and TRBJ1-2; TRBD1 matches at 9 bases. The J segment lost 4 bases and the V segment lost 6 bases, leaving 6 bases of the junction unmatched. Germline V gene data show CDR1 as MNHEY and CDR2 as SVGAGI. CDR3 length: 14 residues.

This clone appeared a single time. The rearrangement links TRBV7-2 to TRBJ2-3; 12 bases match TRBD2. CDR1 is SGHTA, CDR2 FQGNSA, per germline. The CDR3 is 18 amino acids. Losses at the gene ends were 5 bases for V and 5 bases for J; bases not matched to a gene: 14. The CDR3 DNA is TGTGCCAGCAGCCCCAGCGGCTGGACTAGCGGGGAAAAAGATACGCAGTATTTT. Encoded protein: CASSPSGWTSGEKDTQYF.

The V and J genes are TRBV4-2 and TRBJ1-2; D gene uncertain. Germline CDR1 and CDR2: LGHNA and YNFKEQ. This CDR3 contains 13 residues. V shed 0 bases and J shed 7 bases, with 9 bases lying between them. The CDR3 nucleotides are TGTGCCAGCAGCCAAGATAAATTCCGTGGCTACACCTTC. Translated: CASSQDKFRGYTF.

Here the CDR3 reads CASSLVRRGGTDTQYF. The CDR3 DNA sequence: TGTGCCAGCAGCTTAGTCCGGCGGGGAGGTACAGATACGCAGTATTTT. The genes are TRBV7-8 and TRBJ2-3, with D possibly TRBD2 on 6 matching bases. The CDR3 length is 16 residues. CDR1 is SGHVS and CDR2 is FQNEAQ in the germline V gene. Trimming shortened V by 1 base and J by 3 bases, and 14 bases separated the two germline ends.

Worth noting for this clone: This CDR3 is also generated by other DNA sequences in the sample. V is TRBV5-1 and J is TRBJ2-7; D may be TRBD2 (6 bases). V was shortened by 4 bases and J by 3 bases, with 8 bases between the two germline ends. This CDR3 has 12 residues. Germline assignment: CDR1 SGHRS and CDR2 YFSETQ. CDR3 in amino acids: CASSLSGYEQYF. The CDR3 nucleotides are TGCGCCAGCAGCCTTAGCGGCTACGAGCAGTACTTC.

CDR3 DNA: TGTGCCAGCAGTGGTGCAGGGGGATTCTACGAGCAGTACTTC. Protein product: CASSGAGGFYEQYF. The V call is TRBV2, the J call TRBJ2-7, with 7 bases lining up with TRBD1. Per germline, CDR1 SNHLY and CDR2 FYNNEI. Germline trimming cut 4 bases from V and 3 bases from J; bases unmatched to any gene: 6. This CDR3 comprises 14 residues.

V gene TRBV5-4 combines with J gene TRBJ2-2; 7 nucleotides match TRBD1. The germline gives CDR1 SGHNT, CDR2 YYREEE (reference sequence). V dropped 0 bases and J dropped 1; count of bases not matched to a gene: 3. This CDR3 is built from 16 residues. Written as DNA, the CDR3 is TGTGCCAGCAGCTTGGGAGGGGGCGTGAACACCGGGGAGCTGTTTTTT. Amino acid sequence: CASSLGGGVNTGELFF.

In DNA form, the CDR3 reads TGTGCCAGCAGTGAAAGCCCTAATTACGGACAAGGAGAGACCCAGTACTTC. Protein sequence: CASSESPNYGQGETQYF. The chain carries TRBV6-1 and TRBJ2-5; tentative D call: TRBD1 (5 bases). Germline V CDR1 and CDR2: MNHNS, SASEGT. The CDR3 spans 17 residues. V lost 2 bases to trimming and J lost 4 bases, with 20 bases between them.